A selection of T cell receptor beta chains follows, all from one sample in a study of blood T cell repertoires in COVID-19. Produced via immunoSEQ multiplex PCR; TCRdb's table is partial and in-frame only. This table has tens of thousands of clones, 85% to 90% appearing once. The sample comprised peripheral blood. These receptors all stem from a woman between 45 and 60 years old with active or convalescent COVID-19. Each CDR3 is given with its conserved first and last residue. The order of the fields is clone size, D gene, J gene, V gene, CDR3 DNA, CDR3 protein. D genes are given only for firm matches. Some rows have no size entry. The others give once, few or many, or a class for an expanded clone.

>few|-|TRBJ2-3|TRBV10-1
TGCGCCAGCAGTGAGTCCCACCCAGGGACAGATACGCAGTATTTT
CASSESHPGTDTQYF
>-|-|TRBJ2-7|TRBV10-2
TGCGCCAGCAGTGAGCTGGGCCACGGTGCCTACGAGCAGTACTTC
CASSELGHGAYEQYF
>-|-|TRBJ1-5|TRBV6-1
TGTGCCAGCAGTGAAAATAAACAGTATAGCAATCAGCCCCAGCATTTT
CASSENKQYSNQPQHF
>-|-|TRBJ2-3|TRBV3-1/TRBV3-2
TGTGCCAGCAGCCGACGGCAGGGTCAGGGGATGGGAGATACGCAGTATTTT
CASSRRQGQGMGDTQYF
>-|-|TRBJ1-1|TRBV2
TGTGCCAGCAGTGAAGGGCAGTCTTTGAACACTGAAGCTTTCTTT
CASSEGQSLNTEAFF
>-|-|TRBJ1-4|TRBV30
TGTGCCTGGACTAGTTTAGGCCAAGGCTCCGGAAAACTGTTTTTT
CAWTSLGQGSGKLFF
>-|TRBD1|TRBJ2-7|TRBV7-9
TGTGCCAGCAGCTTAAATCCGGACAGGGGCTACGAGCAGTACTTC
CASSLNPDRGYEQYF
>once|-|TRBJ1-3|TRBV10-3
TGTGCCATCAGTGAGGCAGGGCGGACTGGAAACACCATATATTTT
CAISEAGRTGNTIYF
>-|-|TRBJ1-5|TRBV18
TGTGCCAGCTCACTCGGAGGGGATCAGCCCCAGCATTTT
CASSLGGDQPQHF
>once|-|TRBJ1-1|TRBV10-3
TGTGCCATCAGTGAGATGCGGTGGGAAGCTTTCTTT
CAISEMRWEAFF
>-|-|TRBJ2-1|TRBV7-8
TGTGCCAGCAGCCATACGAGGGCCTCCCGAAACAATGAGCAGTTCTTC
CASSHTRASRNNEQFF
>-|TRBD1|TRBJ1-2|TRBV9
TGTGCCAGCAGCGTAGTCGGGACAGGGGGCGCCCTGGGCTACACCTTC
CASSVVGTGGALGYTF
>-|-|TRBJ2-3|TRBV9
TGTGCCAGCAGCTTAACAGGGACGCGCGGAGATACGCAGTATTTT
CASSLTGTRGDTQYF